This T cell receptor beta chain was documented in a study of human T cells and chemical hapten exposure. This clonotype came up many times. The antigen is undetermined. Trimming pared 4 bases from V and 1 base from J, leaving 13 bases between. CDR3 length equals 15 residues. CDR1 and CDR2 from the germline V gene are MDHEN and SYDVKM. Time point reported: patch test 1, 2 weeks after DPC sensitization. Treatment reported: therapeutic diphenylcyclopropenone sensitization with weekly scalp DPC. TCRdb reprocessed the RACE reads with MiXCR, giving one entry per CDR3 protein. The table has about 380,000 distinct CDR3 sequences, 4.8% seen once. General observations from the study: Expanded TCRs grouped into significantly more large CDR3 similarity clusters than controls produced.

Sequences were derived from whole blood, sampled in connection with sensitization to the hapten diphenylcyclopropenone (DPC). V gene TRBV28 combines with J gene TRBJ2-5, with D maybe TRBD2 (6 bases). This TCR derives from a woman in her forties or fifties with alopecia areata. Some clones in this sample may be carry-over from other donors' samples. CDR3 protein: CASSSGVGGQETQYF. The CDR3 DNA reads as TGTGCCAGCAGTTCGGGAGTCGGGGGCCAAGAGACCCAGTACTTC.